This TCR beta chain was identified in a study of blood T cells in healthy people across ages. This clonotype was counted only a few times. Peripheral blood was drawn, ten milliliters per donor. A second PCR, run for about 6 to 11 cycles, used a sample-barcoded 5' primer plus a J-beta primer mix. TCRdb re-analysed the 5' RACE reads in MiXCR, keeping a single row per CDR3 protein. The repertoire holds almost 550,000 distinct CDR3 sequences, with 20% to 30% as singletons. CDR3 length: 19 residues. With 6 bases clipped from V and 3 bases from J, the junction kept 22 bases outside the gene matches. These data were also filed under a second study, of T cells of mothers and their children. This second study notes: The study obtained over 9.5 million TCR beta CDR3 reads per mother and around 3 million per child.

The chain joins TRBV12-3 or TRBV12-4 to TRBJ2-7; 8 bases agree with TRBD2. This clonotype was obtained from a boy aged 5-17 years in good health. Sequencing input: blood. CDR3 sequence reads: CASSSPSAGGSLIDYEQYF. The DNA for the CDR3 is TGTGCCAGCAGCTCGCCTTCGGCGGGGGGATCACTAATAGACTACGAGCAGTACTTC.